These 9 T cell receptor beta chains were all obtained from the same sample, sequenced in a study of spatial heterogeneity in lung cancer. MiXCR, applied by TCRdb to the 5' RACE reads, yields one record per CDR3 protein. This sample has roughly 11,000 distinct CDR3 sequences, with 3.7% found just once. Time point of the sample: sample taken at primary tumor resection. Sequences were derived from PBMCs, sampled at surgery. The receptor source for this set is a female donor with early-stage non-small cell lung cancer.

The sample holds many counts of this clonotype. This chain uses TRBV6-5 with TRBJ2-3; the D is unclear. V lost 7 bases to trimming and J lost 1 base, with 12 bases between them. The CDR3 is 14 amino acids. The germline V gene encodes CDR1 MNHEY and CDR2 SVGAGI. The DNA for the CDR3 is TGTGCCAGCAACCCACAGAGCCGCACAGATACGCAGTATTTT. The encoded protein is CASNPQSRTDTQYF.

The sample holds many counts of this clonotype. The chain has TRBV6-5 and TRBJ2-5; TRBD1 matches at 7 bases. The CDR3 runs to 15 residues. The V segment lost 4 bases and the J segment 3 bases; nucleotides outside the gene matches: 8. Germline values: CDR1 MNHEY, CDR2 SVGAGI. The CDR3 spells CASSSLWTGKETQYF. The DNA for the CDR3 is TGTGCCAGCAGTTCACTATGGACAGGAAAAGAGACCCAGTACTTC.

This clonotype has at least ten counts. The V call is TRBV28, the J call TRBJ1-5; 7 nucleotides line up with TRBD1. The trim removed 6 bases at V and 0 bases at J, leaving 5 bases unmatched. The CDR3 totals 15 residues. The germline gives CDR1 MDHEN, CDR2 SYDVKM. The CDR3 here is CASRTRGLSNQPQHF. CDR3 DNA sequence: TGTGCCAGCAGAACTAGGGGGCTTAGCAATCAGCCCCAGCATTTT. The full variable domain, its missing parts supplied by reference TRBV28 and TRBJ1-5, is DVKVTQSSRYLVKRTGEKVFLECVQDMDHENMFWYRQDPGLGLRLIYFSYDVKMKEKGDIPEGYSVSREKKERFSLILESASTNQTSMYLCASRTRGLSNQPQHFGDGTRLSIL.

Many counts were recorded for this clonotype. CDR3 bases: TGTGCCAGCAGTTACGCAGGGGAAGAGACCCAGTACTTC. Protein sequence: CASSYAGEETQYF. This chain uses TRBV6-5 with TRBJ2-5; tentative D call: TRBD1 (6 bases). The CDR3 spans 13 residues. Germline V CDR1 and CDR2: MNHEY, SVGAGI. The germline V and J ends were trimmed by 2 bases and 3 bases, with 7 bases remaining between them.

At least ten counts were recorded for this clonotype. J is TRBJ2-7 and V is TRBV15; D is undetermined. V was cut by 5 bases and J by 6 bases, with 11 bases left in between. The CDR3 totals 12 residues. Germline V gene lookup returns CDR1 LNHNV and CDR2 YYDKDF (reference sequence). CDR3 loop: CATSSGSFEQYF. In DNA, the CDR3 is TGTGCCACCAGCTCTGGGTCATTCGAGCAGTACTTC.

The CDR3 sequence: CASSAEIISYEQYF. The CDR3 nucleotides are TGTGCCAGCAGTGCGGAAATTATCTCCTACGAGCAGTACTTC. The chain recombines TRBV6-1 with TRBJ2-7; D not certain. The CDR3 has 14 residues. The germline gives CDR1 MNHNS, CDR2 SASEGT. The V end lost 4 bases, the J end lost 0 bases, and 10 bases lay between the germline ends.

This clonotype turned up a few times. The V call is TRBV12-3 or TRBV12-4, the J call TRBJ2-7; no definite D call. The CDR3 has 12 amino acids. V gave up 0 bases and J gave up 4 bases, with 4 bases separating them. Here the CDR3 reads CASSLAGYEQYF. The CDR3 nucleotides read TGTGCCAGCAGTTTAGCTGGTTACGAGCAGTACTTC.

This clonotype has at least ten counts. The CDR3 bases are TGTGCCAGCAGTACGGGACAGTTTTACTCTGGGGCCAACGTCCTGACTTTC. It yields the protein CASSTGQFYSGANVLTF. The chain uses TRBV6-6 and TRBJ2-6, with TRBD1 matching 7 bases. J lost 0 bases, V lost 5 bases, and 7 bases had no gene match. Germline CDR1 and CDR2: MNHNY and SVGAGI (reference sequence). CDR3 size: 17 residues.

This clonotype was counted a few times. This chain connects TRBV7-2 to TRBJ1-4; D gene unclear. The CDR3 contains 13 residues. V gave up 5 bases and J gave up 8 bases, with 12 bases separating them. Germline V gene data show CDR1 as SGHTA and CDR2 as FQGNSA. DNA for the CDR3: TGTGCCAGCAGCCAGGACGGATGGGAAAAACTGTTTTTT. It yields the protein CASSQDGWEKLFF.